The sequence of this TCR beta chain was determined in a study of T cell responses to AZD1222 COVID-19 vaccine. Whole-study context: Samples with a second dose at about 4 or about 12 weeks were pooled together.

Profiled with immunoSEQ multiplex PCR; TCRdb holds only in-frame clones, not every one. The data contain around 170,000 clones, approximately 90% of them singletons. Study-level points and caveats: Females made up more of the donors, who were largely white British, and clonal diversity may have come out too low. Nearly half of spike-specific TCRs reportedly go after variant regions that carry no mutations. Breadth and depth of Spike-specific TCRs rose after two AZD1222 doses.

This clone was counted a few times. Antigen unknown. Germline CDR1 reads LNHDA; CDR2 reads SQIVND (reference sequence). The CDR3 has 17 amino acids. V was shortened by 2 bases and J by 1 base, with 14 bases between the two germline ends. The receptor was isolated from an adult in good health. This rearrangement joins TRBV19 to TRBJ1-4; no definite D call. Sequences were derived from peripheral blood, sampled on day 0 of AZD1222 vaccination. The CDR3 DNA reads TGTGCCAGTAGTATATCCCACCGTCGAGGAACTAATGAAAAACTGTTTTTT. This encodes CASSISHRRGTNEKLFF.